The clone carrying this T cell receptor beta chain was seen a handful of times. Antigen specificity is unknown. This sample is part of a study of cytomegalovirus exposure and HLA in healthy donors. Use of 60 Vbeta and 13 Jbeta primers characterized the PCR. Data came from immunoSEQ multiplex PCR; TCRdb stores just in-frame clones and leaves some out. The data contain roughly 100,000 clones, approximately 80% of them singletons. Looked up from germline, CDR1 is LNHDA and CDR2 is SQIVND (reference sequence). The V gene end was trimmed by 6 bases and the J gene end by 3 bases; junction bases not matched to a gene: 4. This CDR3 is built from 14 residues. Study conclusions and caveats: Later genetic work tied a missense DCLRE1C variant to beta-chain V and J trimming. As a later analysis revealed, most CMV-associated TCR beta chains appeared HLA-restricted.

The source of this sequence is a female donor in good health and CMV-seropositive. This sequence joins TRBV19 and TRBJ2-2, with TRBD2 matching over 7 bases. Sequenced: PBMCs. The CDR3 DNA is TGTGCCAGTAGACTAAGCGGGGACACCGGGGAGCTGTTTTTT. Protein: CASRLSGDTGELFF.